This T cell receptor beta chain was sequenced for a study of technical replicates of blood from several donors. The method was immunoSEQ multiplex PCR; TCRdb's version includes in-frame clones alone and lacks a portion of them. The data contain about 81,000 clones, roughly 77% of them singletons. Sequencing was carried out using PBMCs. The TCR comes from a human donor in good health. Some clones in this sample may be carry-over from other donors' samples.

As DNA, the CDR3 is TGTGCCAGCAGCCCGAATACATTTTCCTACGAGCAGTACTTC. This encodes CASSPNTFSYEQYF. The chain couples TRBV7-8 to TRBJ2-7; no clear D gene. Trimming stripped 5 bases from V and 1 base from J, with 12 bases between. The CDR3 spans 14 residues. Germline-derived CDR1 and CDR2 are SGHVS and FQNEAQ.